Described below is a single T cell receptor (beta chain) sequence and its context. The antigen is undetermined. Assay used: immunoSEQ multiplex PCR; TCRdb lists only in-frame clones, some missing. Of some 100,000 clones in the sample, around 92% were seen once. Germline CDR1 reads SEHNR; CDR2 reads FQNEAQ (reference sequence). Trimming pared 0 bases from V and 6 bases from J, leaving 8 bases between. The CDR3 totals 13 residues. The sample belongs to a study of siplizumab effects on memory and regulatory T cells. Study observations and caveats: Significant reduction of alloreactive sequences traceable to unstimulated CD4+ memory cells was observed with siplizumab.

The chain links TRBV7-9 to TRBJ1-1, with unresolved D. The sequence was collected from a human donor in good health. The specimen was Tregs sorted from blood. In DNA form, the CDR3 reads TGTGCCAGCAGCTTAGCCCGCGGGGCTGAAGCTTTCTTT. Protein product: CASSLARGAEAFF.